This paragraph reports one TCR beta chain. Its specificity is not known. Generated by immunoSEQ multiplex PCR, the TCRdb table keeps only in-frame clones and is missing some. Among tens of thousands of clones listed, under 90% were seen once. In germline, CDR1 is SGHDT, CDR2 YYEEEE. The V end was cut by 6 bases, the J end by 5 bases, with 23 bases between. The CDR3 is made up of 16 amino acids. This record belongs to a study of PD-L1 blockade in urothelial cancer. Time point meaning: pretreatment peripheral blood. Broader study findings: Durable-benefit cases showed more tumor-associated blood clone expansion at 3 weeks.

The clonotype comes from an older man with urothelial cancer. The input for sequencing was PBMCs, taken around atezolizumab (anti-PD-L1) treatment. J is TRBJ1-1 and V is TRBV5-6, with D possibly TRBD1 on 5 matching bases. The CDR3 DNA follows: TGTGCCAGCACCGGTCAGGCGGGACTTATATCGACTGAAGCTTTCTTT. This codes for CASTGQAGLISTEAFF.